The 17 T cell receptor beta chains below come from one sample, sequenced in a study of Ad26.COV2.S vaccination and SARS-CoV-2 variants. This sample's treatment: approximately 18 received Ad26.COV2.S at low or high dose, single or two shots; a few received placebo; per-sample allocation not given. Following the first vaccine or placebo injection, samples were taken on day 63. Profiled with immunoSEQ multiplex PCR; TCRdb holds only in-frame clones, not every one. The sample has about 680,000 clones, 89% seen once; the top ten hold around 1.5%. Sequencing used peripheral blood, obtained in a trial of Ad26.COV2.S vaccine versus placebo. These receptors all come from a person between 18 and 60 years old who received the Ad26.COV2.S COVID-19 vaccine or a placebo.

V gene TRBV19 combines with J gene TRBJ2-7; D not resolved. V lost 4 bases, J lost 3 bases, and 7 bases lay in between. CDR1 and CDR2 (germline): LNHDA, SQIVND (reference sequence). The CDR3 is 12 residues long. The CDR3 nucleotides read TGTGCCAGTAGTAGAGGACGCTACGAGCAGTACTTC. Residues: CASSRGRYEQYF. The entire variable domain, with the rest obtained from reference TRBV19 and TRBJ2-7, is as follows: DGGITQSPKYLFRKEGQNVTLSCEQNLNHDAMYWYRQDPGQGLRLIYYSQIVNDFQKGDIAEGYSVSREKKESFPLTVTSAQKNPTAFYLCASSRGRYEQYFGPGTRLTVT.

DNA for the CDR3: TGTGCCAGCAGCCCAAGCGGGAGGGCCTCCGAGCAGTACTTC. It translates to CASSPSGRASEQYF. The chain recombines TRBV7-8 with TRBJ2-7; 10 bases match TRBD2. J was trimmed by 6 bases and V by 5 bases; bases with no gene match: 7. Germline V CDR1 and CDR2: SGHVS, FQNEAQ. The CDR3 is made up of 14 amino acids.

The rearrangement joins TRBV5-1 to TRBJ2-3, with 10 bases identical to TRBD2. Germline loops: CDR1 SGHRS, CDR2 YFSETQ. The J segment lost 3 bases and the V segment lost 3 bases, leaving 10 bases of the junction unmatched. This CDR3 has 17 residues. The CDR3 DNA reads as TGCGCCAGCAGCTACGTAGCGGGGGGCCGAGAGACAGATACGCAGTATTTT. It yields the protein CASSYVAGGRETDTQYF.

The chain has TRBV6-5 and TRBJ2-5; 8 bases agree with TRBD1. Germline V gene lookup returns CDR1 MNHEY and CDR2 SVGAGI. This CDR3 has 16 amino acids. With V trimmed by 3 bases and J by 1 base, 7 bases remained unmatched. DNA of the CDR3: TGTGCCAGCAGTTATTCTCGCGGGACAGGCCAAGAGACCCAGTACTTC. Protein: CASSYSRGTGQETQYF.

The chain employs TRBV19 and TRBJ1-6, with D unresolved. Germline V CDR1 and CDR2: LNHDA, SQIVND (reference sequence). CDR3 length: 15 residues. Trimming pared 5 bases from V and 3 bases from J, leaving 11 bases between. The CDR3 spells CASSLDTFYNSPLHF. The CDR3 nucleotides are TGTGCCAGTAGTCTTGACACCTTCTATAATTCACCCCTCCACTTT.

J is TRBJ1-3 and V is TRBV14; tentatively, D is TRBD1 (5 bases). The V and J ends lost 3 bases and 0 bases respectively, with 15 bases between them. Per germline, CDR1 SGHDN and CDR2 FVKESK. CDR3 length: 17 residues. CDR3 DNA sequence: TGTGCCAGCAGCCAGGCAGGGCCCATCAGCTCTGGAAACACCATATATTTT. It yields the protein CASSQAGPISSGNTIYF. Drawing the rest from reference TRBV14 and TRBJ1-3, the complete variable domain is EAGVTQFPSHSVIEKGQTVTLRCDPISGHDNLYWYRRVMGKEIKFLLHFVKESKQDESGMPNNRFLAERTGGTYSTLKVQPAELEDSGVYFCASSQAGPISSGNTIYFGEGSWLTVV.

The rearrangement links TRBV7-9 to TRBJ2-1; no clear D. The V end lost 3 bases, the J end lost 8 bases, and 8 bases lay between the germline ends. The CDR3 spans 12 residues. The V gene's germline CDR1 is SEHNR and CDR2 FQNEAQ (reference sequence). CDR3 in amino acids: CASSFDRDEQFF. CDR3 bases: TGTGCCAGCAGCTTCGACCGCGATGAGCAGTTCTTC.

The rearrangement links TRBV9 to TRBJ2-5; D possibly corresponds to TRBD2 (5 bases). The CDR3 consists of 12 residues. V was trimmed by 5 bases and J by 4 bases, leaving 9 bases between them. The V gene's germline CDR1 is SGDLS and CDR2 YYNGEE. For the CDR3, the DNA is TGTGCCAGCAGTACCGCGGGAGAGACCCAGTACTTC. Translating gives CASSTAGETQYF. The complete variable domain, with remaining parts taken from reference TRBV9 and TRBJ2-5, reads DSGVTQTPKHLITATGQRVTLRCSPRSGDLSVYWYQQSLDQGLQFLIQYYNGEERAKGNILERFSAQQFPDLHSELNLSSLELGDSALYFCASSTAGETQYFGPGTRLLVL.

This clone was recorded only once. This chain uses TRBV19 with TRBJ2-1; D is undetermined. CDR3 length: 15 residues. Trimming removed 1 base at V and 9 bases at J, with 16 bases between. Germline CDR1 and CDR2: LNHDA and SQIVND (reference sequence). CDR3 in DNA: TGTGCCAGTAGTATAGTGAAACCAGTGGCAAGTGAGCAGTTCTTC. Protein sequence: CASSIVKPVASEQFF.

V is TRBV19 and J is TRBJ2-3, with 7 nucleotides matching TRBD1. The trim removed 10 bases at V and 5 bases at J, leaving 3 bases unmatched. The V gene's germline CDR1 is LNHDA and CDR2 SQIVND (reference sequence). The CDR3 has 11 amino acids. The CDR3 DNA reads as TGTGCCACAGCAGGGGGAGATACGCAGTATTTT. Translated: CATAGGDTQYF. Full variable domain (outside the CDR3, taken from reference TRBV19 and TRBJ2-3): DGGITQSPKYLFRKEGQNVTLSCEQNLNHDAMYWYRQDPGQGLRLIYYSQIVNDFQKGDIAEGYSVSREKKESFPLTVTSAQKNPTAFYLCATAGGDTQYFGPGTRLTVL.

This chain joins TRBV6-5 and TRBJ2-7; perhaps D is TRBD1 or TRBD2 (7 bases each). This CDR3 contains 12 residues. V lost 8 bases to trimming and J lost 5 bases, with 13 bases between them. Germline CDR1 reads MNHEY; CDR2 reads SVGAGI. The CDR3 region is CASGRGRHEQYF. The CDR3 DNA follows: TGTGCCAGCGGGAGGGGGCGGCACGAGCAGTACTTC.

V is TRBV5-6 and J is TRBJ2-3; 8 nucleotides match TRBD1. The CDR3 runs 14 residues. Germline V gives CDR1 SGHDT, CDR2 YYEEEE. J was trimmed by 4 bases and V by 0 bases; bases with no gene match: 1. The CDR3 is CASSLAGGADTQYF. As DNA, the CDR3 is TGTGCCAGCAGCTTGGCAGGGGGCGCAGATACGCAGTATTTT.

V usage is TRBV6-5 and J usage is TRBJ2-7, with D unresolved. In germline, CDR1 is MNHEY, CDR2 SVGAGI. This CDR3 has 12 residues. Trimming pared 6 bases from V and 3 bases from J, leaving 9 bases between. Here the CDR3 reads CASRTLNYEQYF. The CDR3, as DNA: TGTGCCAGCAGAACATTAAACTACGAGCAGTACTTC.

The V call is TRBV30, the J call TRBJ2-5, with TRBD1 identical over 11 bases. Germline CDR1 reads GTSNPN; CDR2 reads SVGIG (reference sequence). V was pared by 2 bases and J by 5 bases, with 7 bases of the junction left unmatched. The CDR3 sequence is 15 residues long. As DNA, the CDR3 is TGTGCCTGGAGTCTCTCGGGGACAGGGGGTGAGACCCAGTACTTC. It is translated as CAWSLSGTGGETQYF. The full variable domain, completed using reference TRBV30 and TRBJ2-5, is SQTIHQWPATLVQPVGSPLSLECTVEGTSNPNLYWYRQAAGRGLQLLFYSVGIGQISSEVPQNLSASRPQDRQFILSSKKLLLSDSGFYLCAWSLSGTGGETQYFGPGTRLLVL.

V and J are TRBV30 and TRBJ1-5, with unresolved D. The V end was cut by 2 bases, the J end by 3 bases, with 14 bases between. From germline, CDR1 is GTSNPN and CDR2 SVGIG (reference sequence). The CDR3 length is 15 residues. The CDR3 nucleotides are TGTGCCTGGAGTAAGTCCGGACTCTTCAATCAGCCCCAGCATTTT. It is translated as CAWSKSGLFNQPQHF.

The genes are TRBV12-3 or TRBV12-4 and TRBJ2-7; D perhaps matches TRBD1 (5 bases). This CDR3 contains 13 residues. Trimming removed 4 bases at V and 3 bases at J, with 10 bases between. In nucleotides, the CDR3 is TGTGCCAGCAGTTCCAGGGAATACTACGAGCAGTACTTC. Its translation is CASSSREYYEQYF.

About this clone: This same CDR3 is encoded by further DNA sequences in the sample. This chain joins TRBV30 and TRBJ2-5; D gene uncertain. Trimming pared 3 bases from V and 5 bases from J, leaving 10 bases between. The CDR3 is 12 amino acids. Germline V gene data show CDR1 as GTSNPN and CDR2 as SVGIG (reference sequence). The CDR3 sequence is CAWSRAGETQYF. The CDR3 DNA sequence: TGTGCCTGGAGCCGGGCCGGGGAGACCCAGTACTTC.